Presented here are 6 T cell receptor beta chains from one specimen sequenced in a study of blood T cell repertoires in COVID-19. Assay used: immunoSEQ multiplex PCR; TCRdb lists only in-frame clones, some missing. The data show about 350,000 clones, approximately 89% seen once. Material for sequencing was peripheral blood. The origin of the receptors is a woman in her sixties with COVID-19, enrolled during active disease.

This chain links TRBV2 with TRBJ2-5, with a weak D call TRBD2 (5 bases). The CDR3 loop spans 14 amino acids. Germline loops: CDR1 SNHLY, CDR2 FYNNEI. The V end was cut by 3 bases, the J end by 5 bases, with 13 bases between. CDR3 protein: CASSDARGWETQYF. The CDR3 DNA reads TGTGCCAGCAGTGATGCTCGAGGGTGGGAGACCCAGTACTTC.

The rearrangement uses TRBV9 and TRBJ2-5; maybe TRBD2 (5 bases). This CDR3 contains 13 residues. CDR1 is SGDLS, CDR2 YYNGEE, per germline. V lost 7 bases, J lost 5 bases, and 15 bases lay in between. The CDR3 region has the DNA TGTGCCAGCGGCGCGAGGGTACAGGAGACCCAGTACTTC. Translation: CASGARVQETQYF. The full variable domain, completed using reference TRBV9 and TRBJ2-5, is DSGVTQTPKHLITATGQRVTLRCSPRSGDLSVYWYQQSLDQGLQFLIQYYNGEERAKGNILERFSAQQFPDLHSELNLSSLELGDSALYFCASGARVQETQYFGPGTRLLVL.

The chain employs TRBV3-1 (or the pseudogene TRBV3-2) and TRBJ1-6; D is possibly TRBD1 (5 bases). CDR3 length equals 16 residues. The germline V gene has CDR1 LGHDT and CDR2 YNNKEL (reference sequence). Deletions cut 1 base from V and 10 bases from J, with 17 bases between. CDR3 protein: CASSQGFGSGGSPLHF. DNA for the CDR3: TGTGCCAGCAGCCAAGGTTTCGGTAGCGGGGGGTCACCCCTCCACTTT.

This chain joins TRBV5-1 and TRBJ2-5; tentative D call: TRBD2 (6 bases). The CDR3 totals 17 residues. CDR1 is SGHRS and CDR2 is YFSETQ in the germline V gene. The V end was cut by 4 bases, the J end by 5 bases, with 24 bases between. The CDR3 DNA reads TGCGCCAGCAGCCCTACCCGGTCGGGCGGGGACGGGGAGACCCAGTACTTC. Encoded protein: CASSPTRSGGDGETQYF.

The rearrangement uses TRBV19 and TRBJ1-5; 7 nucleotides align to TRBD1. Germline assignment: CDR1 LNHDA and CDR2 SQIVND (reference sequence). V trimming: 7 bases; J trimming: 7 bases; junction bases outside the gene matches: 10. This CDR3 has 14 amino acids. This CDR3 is CASKGRGLGQPQHF. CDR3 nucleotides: TGTGCCAGTAAGGGCAGGGGGTTGGGACAGCCCCAGCATTTT.

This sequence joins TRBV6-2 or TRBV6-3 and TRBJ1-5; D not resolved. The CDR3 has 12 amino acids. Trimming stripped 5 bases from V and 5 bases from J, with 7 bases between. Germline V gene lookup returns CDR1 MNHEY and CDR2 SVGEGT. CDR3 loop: CASSVSHQPQHF. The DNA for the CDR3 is TGTGCCAGCAGTGTTAGTCATCAGCCCCAGCATTTT.